Listed here are 23 T cell receptor beta chains from one sample, sequenced in a study of T cell responses to AZD1222 COVID-19 vaccine. Assay: immunoSEQ multiplex PCR; the TCRdb copy retains only in-frame clones and omits some. This sample yields fewer than 65,000 clones, of which about 81% are seen a single time; about 9.4% belongs to the top ten. The material sequenced was peripheral blood, taken on day 0 of AZD1222 vaccination. Every receptor here comes from an adult in good health.

This clone came up once. The V call is TRBV7-3, the J call TRBJ1-1; D may be TRBD1 (5 bases). Germline CDR1 reads SGHTA; CDR2 reads FQGTGA. V lost 3 bases, J lost 2 bases, and 10 bases lay in between. The CDR3 runs to 14 residues. The CDR3, as DNA: TGTGCCAGCAGCTTGCCGGGGCCCAACACTGAAGCTTTCTTT. Translating gives CASSLPGPNTEAFF.

The V and J genes are TRBV2 and TRBJ2-3, with D unclear. The CDR3 length is 14 residues. V was shortened by 8 bases and J by 1 base, with 13 bases between the two germline ends. Germline values: CDR1 SNHLY, CDR2 FYNNEI. The CDR3 region has the DNA TGTGCCAGCCCGAACCTCGGAGGCACAGATACGCAGTATTTT. Amino acids: CASPNLGGTDTQYF.

This chain links TRBV3-1 (or the pseudogene TRBV3-2) with TRBJ2-2, with TRBD2 matching over 9 bases. Germline V gene lookup returns CDR1 LGHDT and CDR2 YNNKEL (reference sequence). This CDR3 has 16 residues. V trimming: 3 bases; J trimming: 7 bases; junction bases outside the gene matches: 9. The CDR3 nucleotides are TGTGCCAGCAGCCAGAGAGGAGCGGGGGGTGGCGGGGAGCTGTTTTTT. Protein sequence: CASSQRGAGGGGELFF.

The rearrangement uses TRBV4-2 and TRBJ1-5; 7 bases agree with TRBD1. V trimming: 4 bases; J trimming: 7 bases; junction bases outside the gene matches: 7. Germline V gene lookup returns CDR1 LGHNA and CDR2 YNFKEQ. The CDR3 is made up of 14 amino acids. The CDR3 loop reads CASSRTGDRQPQHF. The CDR3 DNA reads TGTGCCAGCAGCCGAACAGGGGATAGACAGCCCCAGCATTTT.

The chain joins TRBV6-5 to TRBJ1-1; TRBD1 agrees at 8 bases. The CDR3 covers 13 residues. The germline CDR1 and CDR2 sequences are MNHEY and SVGAGI. The V and J ends lost 6 bases and 4 bases, in that order; junction bases with no gene match: 4. CDR3 loop: CASRITGGTEAFF. In DNA form, the CDR3 reads TGTGCCAGCAGGATTACAGGGGGCACTGAAGCTTTCTTT.

V usage is TRBV7-2 and J usage is TRBJ2-1; weak D call: TRBD2 (7 bases). In germline, CDR1 is SGHTA, CDR2 FQGNSA. This CDR3 is 17 amino acids long. Trimming shortened V by 0 bases and J by 1 base, and 13 bases separated the two germline ends. CDR3 nucleotides: TGTGCCAGCAGCTTAGCGCAAGGGGGGGGTTCCTACAATGAGCAGTTCTTC. Protein sequence: CASSLAQGGGSYNEQFF.

The CDR3 bases are TGTGCCAGCAATACAGGGGACTATGGCTACACCTTC. It translates to CASNTGDYGYTF. The genes are TRBV6-6 and TRBJ1-2; TRBD1 matches at 7 bases. V lost 7 bases to trimming and J lost 3 bases; unmatched junction nucleotides: 2. This CDR3 spans 12 amino acids. Looked up from germline, CDR1 is MNHNY and CDR2 is SVGAGI (reference sequence).

The rearrangement links TRBV5-1 to TRBJ2-7; the D is unclear. V lost 3 bases to trimming and J lost 1 base, with 11 bases between them. The CDR3 runs to 14 residues. Germline values: CDR1 SGHRS, CDR2 YFSETQ. Written as DNA, the CDR3 is TGCGCCAGCAGCTCCCCGACAAGGTCCTACGAGCAGTACTTC. This translates into CASSSPTRSYEQYF.

This clone occurred once. The gene calls are TRBV29-1 and TRBJ2-3, with TRBD2 matching over 11 bases. This CDR3 contains 13 residues. CDR1 SQVTM and CDR2 ANQGSEA come from the germline V gene. CDR3 DNA: TGCGGATCAATAGCGGGGGGGGAAGATACGCAGTATTTT. Its protein is CGSIAGGEDTQYF.

V is TRBV7-9 and J is TRBJ2-7; D gene ambiguous. CDR1 SEHNR and CDR2 FQNEAQ come from the germline V gene (reference sequence). The CDR3 sequence is 13 residues long. The V end was cut by 3 bases, the J end by 1 base, with 7 bases between. The CDR3 loop is CASSFGLSYEQYF. The CDR3 bases are TGTGCCAGCAGCTTCGGTCTGTCCTACGAGCAGTACTTC.

DNA for the CDR3: TGTGCCAGCAGTGAAACGTTACCGGGACAGGGGAGTAATGGCTACACCTTC. Its translation: CASSETLPGQGSNGYTF. This chain links TRBV2 with TRBJ1-2; 10 bases line up with TRBD1. CDR1 and CDR2 from the germline V gene are SNHLY and FYNNEI. The junction had 12 bases not matched to a gene; V was cut back by 2 bases and J by 6 bases. The CDR3 is 17 amino acids.

The chain uses TRBV19 and TRBJ1-5; possible D gene TRBD1, 5 bases. CDR3 length: 17 amino acids. CDR1 is LNHDA, CDR2 SQIVND, per germline (reference sequence). V was cut by 6 bases and J by 2 bases, with 20 bases left in between. CDR3 loop: CASSPLGPARGNQPQHF. The CDR3 DNA reads as TGTGCCAGTAGCCCATTGGGACCGGCGAGGGGCAATCAGCCCCAGCATTTT. Full variable domain (rest looked up from reference TRBV19 and TRBJ1-5): DGGITQSPKYLFRKEGQNVTLSCEQNLNHDAMYWYRQDPGQGLRLIYYSQIVNDFQKGDIAEGYSVSREKKESFPLTVTSAQKNPTAFYLCASSPLGPARGNQPQHFGDGTRLSIL.

J is TRBJ2-1 and V is TRBV30; D unclear. Trimming took off 4 bases at V and 3 bases at J, with 13 bases between the two ends. The CDR3 sequence is 14 residues long. CDR1 and CDR2 (germline): GTSNPN, SVGIG (reference sequence). Written as DNA, the CDR3 is TGTGCCTGGAATCTTCGGCGGAACTACAATGAGCAGTTCTTC. This encodes CAWNLRRNYNEQFF.

This chain links TRBV28 with TRBJ2-5, with a tentative D call TRBD1 (5 bases). This CDR3 spans 17 amino acids. Germline V gene lookup returns CDR1 MDHEN and CDR2 SYDVKM. V was cut by 6 bases and J by 3 bases, with 23 bases left in between. CDR3 nucleotide sequence: TGTGCCAGCAGCTCCTCCCAGCGACAGAATGTTAAAGAGACCCAGTACTTC. It is translated as CASSSSQRQNVKETQYF.

V usage is TRBV6-1 and J usage is TRBJ1-2, with D perhaps matching TRBD1 (5 bases). Germline V lookup: CDR1 MNHNS, CDR2 SASEGT. This CDR3 contains 11 residues. The V end was cut by 3 bases, the J end by 6 bases, with 5 bases between. CDR3 sequence: CASSDRDGYTF. The CDR3 region has the DNA TGTGCCAGCAGTGACAGGGATGGCTACACCTTC.

The V gene is TRBV19, the J gene TRBJ2-1; TRBD1 agrees at 10 bases. Germline V gives CDR1 LNHDA, CDR2 SQIVND (reference sequence). The CDR3 is 15 amino acids. J gave up 1 base and V 6 bases, and 3 bases lay outside the gene matches. CDR3 region: CASRTGGYSYNEQFF. As DNA, the CDR3 is TGTGCCAGTAGGACAGGGGGCTATTCCTACAATGAGCAGTTCTTC.

The chain employs TRBV20-1 and TRBJ2-7; possibly TRBD2 for D (5 bases). From germline, CDR1 is DFQATT and CDR2 SNEGSKA (reference sequence). The CDR3 sequence is 13 residues long. Trimming stripped 3 bases from V and 0 bases from J, with 9 bases between. In nucleotides, the CDR3 is TGCAGTGCTAGTGCGGGTACCTCCTACGAGCAGTACTTC. This codes for CSASAGTSYEQYF.

V gene TRBV18 combines with J gene TRBJ2-5; D is perhaps TRBD2 (6 bases). Germline V lookup: CDR1 KGHSH, CDR2 LQKENI. With 3 bases removed from V and 3 bases from J, the gap between germline ends came to 11 bases. This CDR3 spans 14 amino acids. CDR3 in DNA: TGTGCCAGCTCACCCACCCGGACTAAAGAGACCCAGTACTTC. It codes for CASSPTRTKETQYF.

In nucleotides, the CDR3 is TGTGCCAGCATTAACCCAGCTAACTATGGCTACACCTTC. It codes for CASINPANYGYTF. The chain employs TRBV6-5 and TRBJ1-2, with D uncertain. Per germline, CDR1 MNHEY and CDR2 SVGAGI. The CDR3 totals 13 residues. V lost 7 bases and J lost 0, with 9 bases in between.

The chain employs TRBV19 and TRBJ1-4; no reliable D call. Trimming removed 0 bases at V and 10 bases at J, with 9 bases between. Germline loops: CDR1 LNHDA, CDR2 SQIVND (reference sequence). CDR3 length: 13 residues. The CDR3 is CASSIERSRKLFF. CDR3 coding DNA: TGTGCCAGTAGTATAGAGCGATCAAGAAAACTGTTTTTT.

The rearrangement joins TRBV10-1 to TRBJ2-3; 7 nucleotides agree with TRBD2. CDR3 size: 17 residues. V lost 0 bases and J lost 4; bases outside the gene matches: 10. Germline V CDR1 and CDR2: WNHNN, SYGVQD (reference sequence). In DNA, the CDR3 is TGCGCCAGCAGTGAGTCGAGACTAGCCCGGCGCGCAGATACGCAGTATTTT. Protein: CASSESRLARRADTQYF.

This clone was observed a single time. The rearrangement links TRBV7-6 to TRBJ1-2, with 7 bases aligning to TRBD1. The CDR3 extends over 16 amino acids. The germline gives CDR1 SGHVS, CDR2 FNYEAQ. Unmatched junction bases numbered 12, after V lost 4 bases and J lost 4 bases. CDR3 loop: CASSSLGRGLVYGYTF. The CDR3 nucleotides are TGTGCCAGCAGCTCCTTGGGGAGGGGGCTTGTCTATGGCTACACCTTC.

This clone was observed many times. This sequence joins TRBV7-6 and TRBJ2-2; 12 nucleotides line up with TRBD1. The junction had 9 bases not matched to a gene; V was cut back by 6 bases and J by 7 bases. The CDR3 covers 16 residues. Germline CDR1 is SGHVS and CDR2 is FNYEAQ. The CDR3 DNA reads TGTGCCAGCAGTAGAGGGACAGGGGGCCAGAACGGGGAGCTGTTTTTT. It translates to CASSRGTGGQNGELFF. Complete variable domain (other parts from reference TRBV7-6 and TRBJ2-2): GAGVSQSPRYKVTKRGQDVALRCDPISGHVSLYWYRQALGQGPEFLTYFNYEAQQDKSGLPNDRFSAERPEGSISTLTIQRTEQRDSAMYRCASSRGTGGQNGELFFGEGSRLTVL.